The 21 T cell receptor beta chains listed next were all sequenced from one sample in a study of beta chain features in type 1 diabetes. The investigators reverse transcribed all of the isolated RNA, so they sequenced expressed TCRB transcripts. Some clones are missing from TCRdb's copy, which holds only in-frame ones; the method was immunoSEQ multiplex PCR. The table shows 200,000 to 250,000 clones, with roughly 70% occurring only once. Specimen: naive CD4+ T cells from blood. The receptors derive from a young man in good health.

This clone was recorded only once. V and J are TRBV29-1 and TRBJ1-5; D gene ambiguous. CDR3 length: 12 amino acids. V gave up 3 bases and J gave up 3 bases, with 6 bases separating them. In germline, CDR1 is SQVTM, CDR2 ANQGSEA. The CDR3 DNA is TGCAGCGTTGACCCGAACAATCAGCCCCAGCATTTT. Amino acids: CSVDPNNQPQHF.

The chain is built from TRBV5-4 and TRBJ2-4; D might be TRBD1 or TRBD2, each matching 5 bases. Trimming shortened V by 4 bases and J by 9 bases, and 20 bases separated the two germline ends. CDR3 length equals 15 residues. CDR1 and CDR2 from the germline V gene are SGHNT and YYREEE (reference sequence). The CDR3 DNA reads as TGTGCCAGCAGCAACCAGGGAGAAGGTGGTAGCATTCAGTACTTC. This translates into CASSNQGEGGSIQYF.

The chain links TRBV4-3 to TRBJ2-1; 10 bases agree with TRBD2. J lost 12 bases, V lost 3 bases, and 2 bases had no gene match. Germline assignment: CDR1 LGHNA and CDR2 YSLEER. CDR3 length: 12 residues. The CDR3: CASSHWTSGQFF. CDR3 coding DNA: TGCGCCAGCAGCCACTGGACTAGCGGGCAGTTCTTC.

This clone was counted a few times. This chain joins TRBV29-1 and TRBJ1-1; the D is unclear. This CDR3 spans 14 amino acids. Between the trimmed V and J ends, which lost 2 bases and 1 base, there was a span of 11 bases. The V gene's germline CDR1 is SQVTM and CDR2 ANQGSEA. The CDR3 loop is CSVETAQTNTEAFF. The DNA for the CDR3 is TGCAGCGTTGAAACGGCTCAGACGAACACTGAAGCTTTCTTT.

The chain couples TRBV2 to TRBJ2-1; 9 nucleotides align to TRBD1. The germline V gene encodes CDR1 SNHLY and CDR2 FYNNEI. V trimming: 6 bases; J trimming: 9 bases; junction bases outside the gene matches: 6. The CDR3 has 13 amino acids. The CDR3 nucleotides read TGTGCCAGCAGGAGGGGACAGGGAAGTGAGCAGTTCTTC. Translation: CASRRGQGSEQFF.

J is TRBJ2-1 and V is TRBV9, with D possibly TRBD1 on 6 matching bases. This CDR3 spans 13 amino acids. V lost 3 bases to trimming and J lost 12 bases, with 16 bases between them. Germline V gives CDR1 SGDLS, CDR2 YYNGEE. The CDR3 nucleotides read TGTGCCAGCAGCGCTGCCCTCGGACAGAGGCAGTTCTTC. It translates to CASSAALGQRQFF. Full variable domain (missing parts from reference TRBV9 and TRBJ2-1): DSGVTQTPKHLITATGQRVTLRCSPRSGDLSVYWYQQSLDQGLQFLIQYYNGEERAKGNILERFSAQQFPDLHSELNLSSLELGDSALYFCASSAALGQRQFFGPGTRLTVL.

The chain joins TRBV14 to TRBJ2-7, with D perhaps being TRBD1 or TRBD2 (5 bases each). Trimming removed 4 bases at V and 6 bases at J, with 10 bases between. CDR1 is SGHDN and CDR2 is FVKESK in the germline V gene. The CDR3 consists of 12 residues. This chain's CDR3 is CASSRDRIEQYF. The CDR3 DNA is TGTGCCAGCAGCCGGGACCGAATCGAGCAGTACTTC.

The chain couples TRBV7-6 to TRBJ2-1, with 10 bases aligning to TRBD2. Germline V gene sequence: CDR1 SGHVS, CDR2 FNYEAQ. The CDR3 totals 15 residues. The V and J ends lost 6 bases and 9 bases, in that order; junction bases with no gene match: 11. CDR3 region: CASSPTSGANGEQFF. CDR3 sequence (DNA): TGTGCCAGCAGTCCTACTAGCGGGGCGAATGGTGAGCAGTTCTTC.

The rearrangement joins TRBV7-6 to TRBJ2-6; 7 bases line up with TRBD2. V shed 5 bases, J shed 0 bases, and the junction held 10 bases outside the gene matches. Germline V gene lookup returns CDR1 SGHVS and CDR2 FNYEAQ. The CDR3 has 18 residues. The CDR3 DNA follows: TGTGCCAGCAGCAAGGTTCCGGGACTAATCTCTGGGGCCAACGTCCTGACTTTC. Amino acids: CASSKVPGLISGANVLTF.

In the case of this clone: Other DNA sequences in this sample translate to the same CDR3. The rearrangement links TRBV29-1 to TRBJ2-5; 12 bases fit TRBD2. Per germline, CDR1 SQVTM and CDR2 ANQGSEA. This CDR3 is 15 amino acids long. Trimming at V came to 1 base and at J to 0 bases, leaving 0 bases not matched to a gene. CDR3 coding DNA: TGCAGCGTTGAAGGACTAGCGGGAGACCAAGAGACCCAGTACTTC. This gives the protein CSVEGLAGDQETQYF.

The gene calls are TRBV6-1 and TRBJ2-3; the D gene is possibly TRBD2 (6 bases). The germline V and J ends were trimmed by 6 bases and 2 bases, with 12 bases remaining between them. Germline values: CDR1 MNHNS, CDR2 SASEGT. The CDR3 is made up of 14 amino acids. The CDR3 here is CASRRDGYTDTQYF. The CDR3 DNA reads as TGTGCCAGCAGGCGGGACGGGTACACAGATACGCAGTATTTT.

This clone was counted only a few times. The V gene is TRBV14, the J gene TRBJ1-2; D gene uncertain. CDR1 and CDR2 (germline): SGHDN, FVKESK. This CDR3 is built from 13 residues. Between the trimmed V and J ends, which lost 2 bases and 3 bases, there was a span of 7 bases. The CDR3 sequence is CASSQRVDYGYTF. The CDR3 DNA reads TGTGCCAGCAGCCAACGGGTCGACTATGGCTACACCTTC.

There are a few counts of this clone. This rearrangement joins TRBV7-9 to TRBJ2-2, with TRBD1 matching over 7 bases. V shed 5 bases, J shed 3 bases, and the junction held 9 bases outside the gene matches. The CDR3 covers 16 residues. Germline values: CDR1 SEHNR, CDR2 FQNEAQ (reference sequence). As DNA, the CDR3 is TGTGCCAGCAGCACCCCGGGACAGTCTTACACCGGGGAGCTGTTTTTT. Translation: CASSTPGQSYTGELFF.

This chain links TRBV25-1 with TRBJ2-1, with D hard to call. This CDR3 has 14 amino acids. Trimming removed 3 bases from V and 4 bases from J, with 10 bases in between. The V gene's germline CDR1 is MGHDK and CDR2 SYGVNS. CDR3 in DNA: TGTGCCAGCAGTGATCCCGTAAGATACAATGAGCAGTTCTTC. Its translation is CASSDPVRYNEQFF. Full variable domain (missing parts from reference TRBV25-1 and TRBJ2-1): EADIYQTPRYLVIGTGKKITLECSQTMGHDKMYWYQQDPGMELHLIHYSYGVNSTEKGDLSSESTVSRIRTEHFPLTLESARPSHTSQYLCASSDPVRYNEQFFGPGTRLTVL.

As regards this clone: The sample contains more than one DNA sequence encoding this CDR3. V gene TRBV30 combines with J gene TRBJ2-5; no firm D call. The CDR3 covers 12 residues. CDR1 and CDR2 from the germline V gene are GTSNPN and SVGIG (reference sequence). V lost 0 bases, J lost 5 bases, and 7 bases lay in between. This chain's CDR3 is CAWSVQTETQYF. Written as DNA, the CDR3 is TGTGCCTGGAGTGTGCAAACGGAGACCCAGTACTTC.

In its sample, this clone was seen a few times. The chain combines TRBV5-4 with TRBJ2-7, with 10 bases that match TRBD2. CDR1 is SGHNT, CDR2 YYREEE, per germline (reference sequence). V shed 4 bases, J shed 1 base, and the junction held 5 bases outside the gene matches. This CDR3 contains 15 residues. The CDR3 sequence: CASSHKGLASYEQYF. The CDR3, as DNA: TGTGCCAGCAGCCACAAGGGACTAGCGTCCTACGAGCAGTACTTC.

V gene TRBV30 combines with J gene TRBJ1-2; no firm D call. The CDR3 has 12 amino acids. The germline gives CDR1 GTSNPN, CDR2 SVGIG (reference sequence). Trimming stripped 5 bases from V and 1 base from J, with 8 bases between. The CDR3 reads CAWATDNYGYTF. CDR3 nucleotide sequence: TGTGCCTGGGCTACAGATAACTATGGCTACACCTTC.

CDR3 amino acids: CASSQDPSVSEFNIQYF. In DNA form, the CDR3 reads TGCGCCAGCAGCCAAGATCCCTCGGTTAGCGAATTTAACATTCAGTACTTC. This chain links TRBV4-3 with TRBJ2-4; the D gene is possibly TRBD2 (5 bases). Germline V lookup: CDR1 LGHNA, CDR2 YSLEER. This CDR3 has 17 amino acids. V was pared by 0 bases and J by 7 bases, with 19 bases between.

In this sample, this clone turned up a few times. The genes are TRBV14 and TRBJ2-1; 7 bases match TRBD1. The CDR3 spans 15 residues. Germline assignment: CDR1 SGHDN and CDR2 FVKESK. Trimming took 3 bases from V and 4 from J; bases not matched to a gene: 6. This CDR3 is CASSHLDRAYNEQFF. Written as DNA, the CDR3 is TGTGCCAGCAGCCACCTAGACAGGGCATACAATGAGCAGTTCTTC.

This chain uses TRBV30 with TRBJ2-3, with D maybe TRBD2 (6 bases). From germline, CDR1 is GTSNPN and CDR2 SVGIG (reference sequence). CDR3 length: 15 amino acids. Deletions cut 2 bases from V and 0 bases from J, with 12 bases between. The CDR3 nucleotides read TGTGCCTGGAGTATTGGCGGGACGAGCACAGATACGCAGTATTTT. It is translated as CAWSIGGTSTDTQYF.

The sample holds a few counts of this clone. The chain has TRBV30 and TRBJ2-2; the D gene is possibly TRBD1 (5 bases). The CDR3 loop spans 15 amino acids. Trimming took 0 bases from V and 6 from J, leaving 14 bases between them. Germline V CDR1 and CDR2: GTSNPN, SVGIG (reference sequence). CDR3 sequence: CAWSVRPGPAGELFF. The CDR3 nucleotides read TGTGCCTGGAGTGTCCGGCCAGGGCCAGCCGGGGAGCTGTTTTTT.